This is a list of T cell receptor beta chains from one sample in a study of blood T cell repertoires in COVID-19. Here immunoSEQ multiplex PCR was the method, and the copy in TCRdb shows in-frame clones only, minus some. The sample holds nearly 250,000 clones, roughly 86% seen once. Input material: peripheral blood. The receptor set was obtained from a woman aged 55-70 years who had recovered from COVID-19. Each CDR3 is given with its conserved first and last residue. The D gene is left open where the match is weak. Not every row has a clone size; where given, it reads once, few, many or a size class.

clone_size: .
d_call: TRBD1
v_call: TRBV5-4
j_call: TRBJ1-6
cdr3_aa: CASSTRQGLSDNSPLHF
cdr3_nt: TGTGCCAGCAGCACCCGACAGGGGTTAAGTGATAATTCACCCCTCCACTTT

clone_size: .
d_call: TRBD2
v_call: TRBV7-2
j_call: TRBJ2-3
cdr3_aa: CATHRAGGPWNTQYF
cdr3_nt: TGTGCCACACACAGGGCGGGGGGGCCCTGGAATACGCAGTATTTT

clone_size: .
d_call: .
v_call: TRBV2
j_call: TRBJ1-5
cdr3_aa: CASSEWDKGDQPQHF
cdr3_nt: TGTGCCAGCAGTGAATGGGACAAGGGTGATCAGCCCCAGCATTTT

clone_size: .
d_call: TRBD1
v_call: TRBV7-2
j_call: TRBJ1-5
cdr3_aa: CASSLAGTGVGQPQHF
cdr3_nt: TGTGCCAGCAGCTTAGCTGGGACAGGGGTTGGTCAGCCCCAGCATTTT

clone_size: .
d_call: .
v_call: TRBV7-3
j_call: TRBJ2-6
cdr3_aa: CASSQPGVAGANVLTF
cdr3_nt: TGTGCCAGCAGCCAGCCAGGGGTGGCTGGGGCCAACGTCCTGACTTTC

clone_size: once
d_call: TRBD1
v_call: TRBV12-3/TRBV12-4
j_call: TRBJ1-2
cdr3_aa: CASSLGQGVGYTF
cdr3_nt: TGTGCCAGCAGTCTTGGACAGGGTGTAGGCTACACCTTC

clone_size: once
d_call: TRBD1
v_call: TRBV28
j_call: TRBJ2-5
cdr3_aa: CASRTGQGETQYF
cdr3_nt: TGTGCCAGCAGAACCGGACAGGGAGAGACCCAGTACTTC

clone_size: .
d_call: .
v_call: TRBV7-9
j_call: TRBJ2-1
cdr3_aa: CASSPAWGRGSDIEQFF
cdr3_nt: TGTGCCAGCAGTCCCGCCTGGGGCAGGGGTTCGGACATAGAGCAGTTCTTC

clone_size: few
d_call: .
v_call: TRBV27
j_call: TRBJ2-3
cdr3_aa: CASSFSGGSYTQYF
cdr3_nt: TGTGCCAGCAGTTTCTCCGGGGGATCATATACGCAGTATTTT

clone_size: .
d_call: .
v_call: TRBV12-3/TRBV12-4
j_call: TRBJ2-5
cdr3_aa: CASSSDTQETQYF
cdr3_nt: TGTGCCAGCAGTTCCGACACCCAAGAGACCCAGTACTTC

clone_size: .
d_call: TRBD2
v_call: TRBV18
j_call: TRBJ2-5
cdr3_aa: CASSPLTTGGGIQETQYF
cdr3_nt: TGTGCCAGCTCACCACTGACGACAGGCGGGGGGATCCAAGAGACCCAGTACTTC